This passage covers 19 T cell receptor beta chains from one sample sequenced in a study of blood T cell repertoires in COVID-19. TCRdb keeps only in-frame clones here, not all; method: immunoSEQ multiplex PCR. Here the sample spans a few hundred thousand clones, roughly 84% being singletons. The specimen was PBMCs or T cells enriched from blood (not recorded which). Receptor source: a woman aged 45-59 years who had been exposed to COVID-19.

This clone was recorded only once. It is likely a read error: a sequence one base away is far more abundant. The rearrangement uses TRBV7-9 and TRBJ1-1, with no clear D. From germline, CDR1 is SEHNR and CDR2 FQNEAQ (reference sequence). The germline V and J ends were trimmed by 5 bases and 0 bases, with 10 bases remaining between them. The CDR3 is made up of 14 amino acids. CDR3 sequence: CASSQTQMNTEAFF. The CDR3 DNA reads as TGTGCCAGCAGCCAGACACAGATGAACACTGAAGCTTTCTTT.

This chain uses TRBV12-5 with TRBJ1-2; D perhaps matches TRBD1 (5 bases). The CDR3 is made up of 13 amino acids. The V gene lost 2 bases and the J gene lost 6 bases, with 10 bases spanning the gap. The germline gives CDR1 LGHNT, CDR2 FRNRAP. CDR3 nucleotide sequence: TGTGCTAGTGGTTTGCCCCCAGGGAATGGCTACACCTTC. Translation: CASGLPPGNGYTF.

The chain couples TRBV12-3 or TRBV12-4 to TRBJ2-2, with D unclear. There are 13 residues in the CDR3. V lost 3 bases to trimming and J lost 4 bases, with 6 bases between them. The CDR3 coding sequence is TGTGCCAGCAGTTTCATCATCACCGGGGAGCTGTTTTTT. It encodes CASSFIITGELFF.

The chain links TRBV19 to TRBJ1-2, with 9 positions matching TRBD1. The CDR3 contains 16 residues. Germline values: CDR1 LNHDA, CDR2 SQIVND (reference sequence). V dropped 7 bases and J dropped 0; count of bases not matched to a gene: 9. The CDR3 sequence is CASTGTGRGTNYGYTF. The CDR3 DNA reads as TGTGCCAGTACCGGGACAGGGCGCGGTACTAACTATGGCTACACCTTC.

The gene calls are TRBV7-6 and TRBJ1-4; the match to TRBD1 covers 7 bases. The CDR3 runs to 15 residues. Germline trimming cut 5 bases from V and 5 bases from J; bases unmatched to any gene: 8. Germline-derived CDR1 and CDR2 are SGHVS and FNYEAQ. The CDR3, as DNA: TGTGCCAGCAGCCTTCAGACAGGGTCGAATGAAAAACTGTTTTTT. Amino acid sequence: CASSLQTGSNEKLFF.

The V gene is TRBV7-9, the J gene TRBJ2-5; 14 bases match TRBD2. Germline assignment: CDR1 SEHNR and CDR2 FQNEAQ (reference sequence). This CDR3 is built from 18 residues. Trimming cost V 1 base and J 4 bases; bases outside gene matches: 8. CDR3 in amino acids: CASSLGGTSGGQGETQYF. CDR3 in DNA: TGTGCCAGCAGCTTAGGTGGGACTAGCGGGGGCCAGGGAGAGACCCAGTACTTC.

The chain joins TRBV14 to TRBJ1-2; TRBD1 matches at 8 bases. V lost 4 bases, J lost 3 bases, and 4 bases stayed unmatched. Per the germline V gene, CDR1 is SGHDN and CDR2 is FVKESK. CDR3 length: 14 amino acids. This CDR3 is CASSLMTGDYGYTF. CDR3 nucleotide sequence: TGTGCCAGCAGCCTAATGACAGGGGACTATGGCTACACCTTC.

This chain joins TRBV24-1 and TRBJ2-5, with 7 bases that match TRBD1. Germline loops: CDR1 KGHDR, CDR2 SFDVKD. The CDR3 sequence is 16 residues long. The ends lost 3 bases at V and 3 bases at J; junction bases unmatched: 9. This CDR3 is CATSDPAPGTEETQYF. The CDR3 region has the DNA TGTGCCACCAGTGATCCCGCACCCGGGACAGAAGAGACCCAGTACTTC.

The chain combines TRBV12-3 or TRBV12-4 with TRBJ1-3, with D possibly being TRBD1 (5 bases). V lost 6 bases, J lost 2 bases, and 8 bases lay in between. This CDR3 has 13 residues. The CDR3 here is CASRSGPGNTIYF. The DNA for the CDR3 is TGTGCCAGCAGGTCAGGGCCTGGAAACACCATATATTTT.

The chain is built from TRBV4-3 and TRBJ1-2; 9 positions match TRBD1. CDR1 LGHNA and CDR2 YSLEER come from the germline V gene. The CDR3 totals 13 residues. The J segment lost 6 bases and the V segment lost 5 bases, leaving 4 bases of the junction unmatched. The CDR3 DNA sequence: TGCGCCAGCAGCTCCCGGGACAGGGATGGCTACACCTTC. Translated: CASSSRDRDGYTF.

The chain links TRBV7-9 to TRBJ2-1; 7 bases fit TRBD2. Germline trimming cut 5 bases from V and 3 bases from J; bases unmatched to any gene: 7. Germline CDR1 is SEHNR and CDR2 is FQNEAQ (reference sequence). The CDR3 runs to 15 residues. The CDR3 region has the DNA TGTGCCAGCAGCCTTTCCGGGACTAACTACAATGAGCAGTTCTTC. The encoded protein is CASSLSGTNYNEQFF.

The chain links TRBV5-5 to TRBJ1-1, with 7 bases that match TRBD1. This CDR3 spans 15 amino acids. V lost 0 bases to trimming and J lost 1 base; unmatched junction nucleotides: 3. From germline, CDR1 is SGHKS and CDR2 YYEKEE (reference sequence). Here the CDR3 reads CASSLETGRNTEAFF. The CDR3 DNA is TGTGCCAGCAGCTTGGAGACAGGGCGGAACACTGAAGCTTTCTTT. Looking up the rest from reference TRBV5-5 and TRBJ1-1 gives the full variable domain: DAGVTQSPTHLIKTRGQQVTLRCSPISGHKSVSWYQQVLGQGPQFIFQYYEKEERGRGNFPDRFSARQFPNYSSELNVNALLLGDSALYLCASSLETGRNTEAFFGQGTRLTVV.

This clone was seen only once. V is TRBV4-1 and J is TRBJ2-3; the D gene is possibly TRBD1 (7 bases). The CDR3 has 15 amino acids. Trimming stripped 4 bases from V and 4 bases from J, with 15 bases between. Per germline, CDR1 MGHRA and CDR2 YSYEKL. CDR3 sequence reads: CASSRAQGGSDTQYF. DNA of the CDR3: TGCGCCAGCAGCCGGGCCCAGGGGGGCTCAGATACGCAGTATTTT.

CDR3 in DNA: TGTGCCAGCAGCCTAAGCGGGGACTATAATCAGCCCCAGCATTTT. As protein: CASSLSGDYNQPQHF. The V call is TRBV7-8, the J call TRBJ1-5; weak D call: TRBD1 (5 bases). Germline CDR1 is SGHVS and CDR2 is FQNEAQ. Trimming removed 5 bases from V and 4 bases from J, with 15 bases in between. CDR3 length equals 15 residues.

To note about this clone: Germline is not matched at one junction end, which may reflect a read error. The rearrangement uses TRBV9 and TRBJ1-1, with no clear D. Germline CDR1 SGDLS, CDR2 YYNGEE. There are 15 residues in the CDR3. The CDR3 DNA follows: TGTGCCAGCAGCGTAGGTGGCAGCGAGAACGCTGAAGCTTTCTTT. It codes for CASSVGGSENAEAFF.

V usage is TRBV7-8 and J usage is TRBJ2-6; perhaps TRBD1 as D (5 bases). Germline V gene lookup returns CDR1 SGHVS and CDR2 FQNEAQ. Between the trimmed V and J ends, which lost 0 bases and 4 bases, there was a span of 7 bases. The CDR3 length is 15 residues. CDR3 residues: CASSLAGPGANVLTF. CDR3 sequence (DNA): TGTGCCAGCAGCTTAGCGGGGCCCGGGGCCAACGTCCTGACTTTC.

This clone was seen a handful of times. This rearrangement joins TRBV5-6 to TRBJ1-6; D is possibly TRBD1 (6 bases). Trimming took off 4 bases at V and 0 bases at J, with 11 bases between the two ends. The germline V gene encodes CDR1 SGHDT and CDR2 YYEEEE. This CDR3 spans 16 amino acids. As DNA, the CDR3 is TGTGCCAGCAGCAAACGACAGGTCTCCTATAATTCACCCCTCCACTTT. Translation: CASSKRQVSYNSPLHF.

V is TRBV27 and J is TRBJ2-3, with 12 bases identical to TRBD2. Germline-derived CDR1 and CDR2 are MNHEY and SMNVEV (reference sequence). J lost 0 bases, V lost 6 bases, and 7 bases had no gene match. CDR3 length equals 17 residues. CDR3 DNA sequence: TGTGCCAGCAGCCCCGGGACTAGCGGGTTAAGCACAGATACGCAGTATTTT. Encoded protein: CASSPGTSGLSTDTQYF.

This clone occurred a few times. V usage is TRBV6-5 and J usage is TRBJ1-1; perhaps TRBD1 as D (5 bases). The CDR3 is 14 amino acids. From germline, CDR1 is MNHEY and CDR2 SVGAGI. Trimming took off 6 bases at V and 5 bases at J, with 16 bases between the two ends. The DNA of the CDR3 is TGTGCCAGCAGGAAACTGGGGAAGGGGACTGAAGCTTTCTTT. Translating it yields CASRKLGKGTEAFF.